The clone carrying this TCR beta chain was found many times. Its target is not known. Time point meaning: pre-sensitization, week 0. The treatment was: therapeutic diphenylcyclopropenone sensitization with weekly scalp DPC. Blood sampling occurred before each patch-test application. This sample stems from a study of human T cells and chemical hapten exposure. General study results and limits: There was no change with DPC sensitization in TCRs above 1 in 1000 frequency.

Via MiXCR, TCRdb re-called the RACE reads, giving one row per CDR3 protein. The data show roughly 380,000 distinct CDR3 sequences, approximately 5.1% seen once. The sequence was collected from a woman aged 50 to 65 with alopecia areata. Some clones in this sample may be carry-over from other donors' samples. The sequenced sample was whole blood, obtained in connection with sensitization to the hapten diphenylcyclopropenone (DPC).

CDR3 loop: CASFGRPPQETQYF. The CDR3 bases are TGTGCCAGCTTTGGACGGCCTCCCCAAGAGACCCAGTACTTC. The chain couples TRBV6-9 to TRBJ2-5; D is unclear. Trimming shortened V by 8 bases and J by 1 base, and 14 bases separated the two germline ends. Germline CDR1 and CDR2: MNHGY and SVAAGI. CDR3 length: 14 amino acids.